The 6 T cell receptor beta chains listed next were all sequenced from one sample in a study of cytomegalovirus exposure and HLA in healthy donors. Amplification used 60 Vbeta primers and 13 Jbeta primers. The data were produced by immunoSEQ multiplex PCR, yet TCRdb's version contains in-frame clones alone and is incomplete. The sample yields fewer than 85,000 clones, 72% seen once. The specimen was PBMCs. Receptors were obtained from a woman aged 40 to 50 in good health and CMV-seropositive.

The CDR3 loop is CSVTTGAGANVLTF. Written as DNA, the CDR3 is TGCAGCGTGACCACAGGGGCTGGGGCCAACGTCCTGACTTTC. V gene TRBV29-1 combines with J gene TRBJ2-6, with TRBD1 identical over 7 bases. The germline V gene encodes CDR1 SQVTM and CDR2 ANQGSEA. Trimming at V came to 6 bases and at J to 2 bases, leaving 4 bases not matched to a gene. The length of the CDR3 is 14 residues.

This clone appeared a few times. This sequence joins TRBV27 and TRBJ2-1; TRBD2 agrees at 8 bases. The junction had 11 bases not matched to a gene; V was cut back by 7 bases and J by 3 bases. This CDR3 has 16 residues. Germline V gene lookup returns CDR1 MNHEY and CDR2 SMNVEV (reference sequence). The CDR3 nucleotides read TGTGCCAGCAAAAAACTAGCGGAGCTGAGCTACAATGAGCAGTTCTTC. This encodes CASKKLAELSYNEQFF.

V and J are TRBV7-2 and TRBJ1-1, with D perhaps matching TRBD1 (6 bases). In germline, CDR1 is SGHTA, CDR2 FQGNSA. The CDR3 length is 13 residues. Trimming took 2 bases from V and 8 from J, leaving 12 bases between them. As DNA, the CDR3 is TGTGCCAGCAGCTTAATTTGGACAGAAGAAGCTTTCTTT. It codes for CASSLIWTEEAFF.

Only one count was recorded for this clone. V and J are TRBV7-9 and TRBJ1-4; D unresolved. Germline CDR1 reads SEHNR; CDR2 reads FQNEAQ (reference sequence). CDR3 length: 18 residues. With 1 base removed from V and 8 bases from J, the gap between germline ends came to 23 bases. CDR3 residues: CASSLGYSGRSGNEKLFF. CDR3 bases: TGTGCCAGCAGCTTAGGTTATTCGGGAAGGTCGGGGAACGAAAAACTGTTTTTT.

This chain connects TRBV7-9 to TRBJ2-1; 9 bases map to TRBD2. CDR3 length: 17 amino acids. The V gene's germline CDR1 is SEHNR and CDR2 FQNEAQ (reference sequence). The V and J ends lost 3 bases and 5 bases, in that order; junction bases with no gene match: 11. The CDR3 DNA reads TGTGCCAGCAGCTTGGGCGGGAGGGCCAGACCCAACAATGAGCAGTTCTTC. Its translation: CASSLGGRARPNNEQFF.

The chain has TRBV19 and TRBJ2-5; 10 bases line up with TRBD1. This CDR3 has 16 amino acids. Trimming at V came to 6 bases and at J to 4 bases, leaving 11 bases not matched to a gene. Germline V gene data show CDR1 as LNHDA and CDR2 as SQIVND (reference sequence). This CDR3 reads CASSRGGDRGGETQYF. The CDR3 region has the DNA TGTGCCAGTAGCCGAGGGGGGGACAGGGGAGGAGAGACCCAGTACTTC.